A selection of T cell receptor beta chains follows, all from one sample in a study of identifying expanded T cells in peripheral blood. The repertoire was sequenced with immunoSEQ multiplex PCR; TCRdb's copy has only in-frame clones and lacks some. The sample has about 58,000 clones; approximately 90% are singletons. The sequenced material came from blood. The receptor source for this set is a person aged 18 to 75 in good health. Each CDR3 is given with its conserved first and last residue. Fields, in order: J gene, clone size, V gene, CDR3 length, D gene, CDR3 DNA, CDR3 protein. The D gene is left open where the match is weak. Clone size is given for some rows only: seen once, a few or many times, or a class if the clone is expanded.

>TRBJ2-3|NA|TRBV18|16|NA
TGTGCCAGCTCCCCACCGGGACTTCGGTCTGCAGATACGCAGTATTTT
CASSPPGLRSADTQYF
>TRBJ2-3|NA|TRBV27|15|TRBD2
TGTGCCAGCAGTCCGCGCCCGGGGGGGGGAGATACGCAGTATTTT
CASSPRPGGGDTQYF
>TRBJ2-7|NA|TRBV30|13|NA
TGTGCCTGGAGTAAAGGGTCTACCTACGAGCAGTACTTC
CAWSKGSTYEQYF
>TRBJ2-7|NA|TRBV5-1|15|TRBD2
TGCGCCAGCAGCCCCGGGACTAGCGGCCCCTACGAGCAGTACTTC
CASSPGTSGPYEQYF
>TRBJ2-7|NA|TRBV11-2|15|NA
TGTGCCAGCAGCTTAGGGGCATCGAGGAATTACGAGCAGTACTTC
CASSLGASRNYEQYF
>TRBJ2-7|NA|TRBV15|15|TRBD1
TGTGCCACCAGCAGAGAGGGGACAGGGTTAGACGAGCAGTACTTC
CATSREGTGLDEQYF
>TRBJ2-5|NA|TRBV2|13|NA
TGTGCCAGCAGTGGTATAAGGGGAGAGACCCAGTACTTC
CASSGIRGETQYF
>TRBJ1-3|NA|TRBV15|14|NA
TGTGCCACCAGTCCCAGGACCGCTGGAAACACCATATATTTT
CATSPRTAGNTIYF
>TRBJ2-5|NA|TRBV7-2|14|TRBD1
TGTGCCAGCAGCTTGACAGGGGGCCAAGAGACCCAGTACTTC
CASSLTGGQETQYF
>TRBJ2-4|NA|TRBV4-3|19|NA
TGCGCCAGCAGCCAAGATTTGGGCGGACAGTACCTCGGCAAAAACATTCAGTACTTC
CASSQDLGGQYLGKNIQYF
>TRBJ2-5|NA|TRBV2|13|TRBD1
TGTGCCAGCACCCCGAGGGGGCCGGAGACCCAGTACTTC
CASTPRGPETQYF
>TRBJ2-7|NA|TRBV28|16|TRBD1
TGTGCCAGCAGCCAGATGGACAGGGGGAAATCTGAAGAGCAGTACTTC
CASSQMDRGKSEEQYF
>TRBJ2-7|few|TRBV5-6|16|NA
TGTGCCAGCAGCTTGGCCGATCTGTGGTCGTCCTACGAGCAGTACTTC
CASSLADLWSSYEQYF
>TRBJ1-1|NA|TRBV19|14|NA
TGTGCCAGTAGTATAGACCGCGGAAACACTGAAGCTTTCTTT
CASSIDRGNTEAFF
>TRBJ1-1|NA|TRBV7-2|16|NA
TGTGCCAGCAGCCTAGTTCCCTCGACACCGAACACTGAAGCTTTCTTT
CASSLVPSTPNTEAFF
>TRBJ2-7|NA|TRBV14|15|TRBD1
TGTGCCAGCAGAAGGACGGGACAGAATTTTGCCGAGCAGTACTTC
CASRRTGQNFAEQYF
>TRBJ2-1|NA|TRBV5-5|17|TRBD2
TGTGCCAGCAGCCCAAGGGGAGGGCGCGGGGTTTACAATGAGCAGTTCTTC
CASSPRGGRGVYNEQFF
>TRBJ2-1|NA|TRBV19|13|NA
TGTGCCAGTAGTATAGGACGGGACAATGAGCAGTTCTTC
CASSIGRDNEQFF
>TRBJ2-3|NA|TRBV4-3|16|NA
TGCGCCAGCAGCCGAGGGGGAGTGGGAAGCACAGATACGCAGTATTTT
CASSRGGVGSTDTQYF
>TRBJ2-7|few|TRBV19|15|TRBD1
TGTGCCAGTAGTATCGGCGGGACAGGGTTAGGGGAGCAGTACTTC
CASSIGGTGLGEQYF
>TRBJ2-3|NA|TRBV4-3|18|NA
TGCGCCAGCAGCCAAGGGGGGTTTAGCGGAACTCGCTCAGATACGCAGTATTTT
CASSQGGFSGTRSDTQYF
>TRBJ2-3|NA|TRBV7-2|14|NA
TGTGCCAGCAGCTTCGACAGTCCCACAGATACGCAGTATTTT
CASSFDSPTDTQYF
>TRBJ1-3|NA|TRBV5-1|14|NA
TGCGCCAGCAGCTTGGAGTCCACAGGAAACACCATATATTTT
CASSLESTGNTIYF
>TRBJ1-1|NA|TRBV6-6|13|NA
TGTGCCAGCAAAACGCTGACGAACACTGAAGCTTTCTTT
CASKTLTNTEAFF
>TRBJ2-2|NA|TRBV4-1|17|NA
TGCGCCAGCAGCCACCTAGGAGGGAAGGCAAGAACCGGGGAGCTGTTTTTT
CASSHLGGKARTGELFF
>TRBJ1-3|medium-sized|TRBV5-8|16|TRBD1
TGTGCCAGCAGACTGGACAGGGCCCTTTCTGGAAACACCATATATTTT
CASRLDRALSGNTIYF
>TRBJ2-7|NA|TRBV6-6|12|NA
TGTGCCAGCAGTTACCCCCCCGGCGAGCAGTACTTC
CASSYPPGEQYF
>TRBJ2-5|NA|TRBV9|15|NA
TGTGCCAGCAGCGAATACGAAAATCCTGGGGGGACCCAGTACTTC
CASSEYENPGGTQYF
>TRBJ2-1|once|TRBV10-1|13|NA
TGCGCCAGCCCCGAATGCAGGATCAATGAGCAGTTCTTC
CASPECRINEQFF
>TRBJ1-4|NA|TRBV25-1|15|TRBD1
TGTGCCAGCAGTGAACAGGGGGCAACTAATGAAAAACTGTTTTTT
CASSEQGATNEKLFF
>TRBJ1-1|NA|TRBV6-5|12|NA
TGTGCCAGCAGTTACTCGAGGGCTGAAGCTTTCTTT
CASSYSRAEAFF
>TRBJ1-2|NA|TRBV29-1|14|NA
TGCAGCGTTGGAATGGGTCTAACCCAAGGGGGCTACACCTTC
CSVGMGLTQGGYTF
>TRBJ2-1|NA|TRBV25-1|18|TRBD2
TGTGCCAGCAGCCCCAACCAGGGGACTAGCGGGAGGTACAATGAGCAGTTCTTC
CASSPNQGTSGRYNEQFF
>TRBJ2-1|NA|TRBV5-6|15|TRBD2
TGTGCCAGCAGCTTGCGAGCCGCGGGGGGGAATGAGCAGTTCTTC
CASSLRAAGGNEQFF